Listed below are T cell receptor beta chains from one sample, sequenced in a study of T cells in localized non-small cell lung cancer. The protocol was immunoSEQ multiplex PCR, while the TCRdb copy is restricted to in-frame clones and leaves out a portion. The sample yields 70,000 to 100,000 clones, approximately 91% seen once. The sequences come from PBMCs, collected before any cancer treatment. These receptors were obtained from a woman aged 35-75 years with stage II squamous cell lung carcinoma. Both conserved end residues are part of each CDR3. The order of the fields is clone size, V gene, D gene, J gene, CDR3 DNA, CDR3 protein. A D gene is named only where the DNA matches it firmly. Size tells how often a clone was seen (once, few, many) or the class of an expanded clone, and some rows leave it out.

-	TRBV7-9	-	TRBJ1-1	TGTGCCAGCAGCTTAAGGGGGGCGGATAACACTGAAGCTTTCTTT	CASSLRGADNTEAFF
few	TRBV19	TRBD1	TRBJ2-1	TGTGCCAGTACGGAACAGGGGGCCTGGAGCTCCTACAATGAGCAGTTCTTC	CASTEQGAWSSYNEQFF
-	TRBV7-2	-	TRBJ1-3	TGTGCCAGCAGCTACACAGGGTCCTCTGGAAACACCATATATTTT	CASSYTGSSGNTIYF
-	TRBV5-1	TRBD1	TRBJ1-4	TGCGCCAGCAGCCTGGCTGGGACAGAGTCGGAAAAACTGTTTTTT	CASSLAGTESEKLFF
-	TRBV28	-	TRBJ1-2	TGTGCCAGCAGTCAAAGTCTCTATGGCTACACCTTC	CASSQSLYGYTF
-	TRBV5-1	-	TRBJ2-7	TGCGCCAGCAGCTTGCCCCGGGGCCCATCGGGGGAGCAGTACTTC	CASSLPRGPSGEQYF
-	TRBV5-6	-	TRBJ2-7	TGTGCCAGCAGCTGGGGTGCACAGGGCTATTACGAGCAGTACTTC	CASSWGAQGYYEQYF
-	TRBV5-1	TRBD2	TRBJ2-1	TGCGCCAGCAGCTTGGAGACTAGCGGGAGGGCCCGAGGAAACTACAATGAGCAGTTCTTC	CASSLETSGRARGNYNEQFF
-	TRBV7-2	-	TRBJ1-2	TGTGCCAGCAGCTTAGAGCGGTTTACGGCCTATGGCTACACCTTC	CASSLERFTAYGYTF
few	TRBV2	TRBD1	TRBJ1-5	TGTGCCAGCAGCGCGACAGGGCTAGGACAGCCCCAGCATTTT	CASSATGLGQPQHF
-	TRBV15	-	TRBJ1-5	TGTGCCACCAGCAGAGATTATAACGAATATAGCAATCAGCCCCAGCATTTT	CATSRDYNEYSNQPQHF
-	TRBV7-2	TRBD1	TRBJ1-1	TGTGCCAGCAGCTCAAGCACAGGGGGCACTGAAGCTTTCTTT	CASSSSTGGTEAFF
-	TRBV11-2	TRBD2	TRBJ2-7	TGTGCCAGCAGCAGAGGGACTAGCGGGCCCTACGAGCAGTACTTC	CASSRGTSGPYEQYF
-	TRBV6-5	TRBD1	TRBJ2-7	TGTGCCAGCAGTTATCCGGGACAGGCCCCCTACGAGCAGTACTTC	CASSYPGQAPYEQYF
-	TRBV27	-	TRBJ2-3	TGTGCCAGCAGTTTAGTCGGGTCCCGCACAGATACGCAGTATTTT	CASSLVGSRTDTQYF
-	TRBV27	-	TRBJ1-5	TGTGCCAGCAGTTCAACTAATAGCAATCAGCCCCAGCATTTT	CASSSTNSNQPQHF
once	TRBV7-9	-	TRBJ2-1	TGTGCCAGCAGCCCCCCGGGGGCCGAGCGGTCCTACAATGAGCAGTTCTTC	CASSPPGAERSYNEQFF
-	TRBV7-2	TRBD2	TRBJ2-2	TGTGCCAGCAGCCCCTGGGAGCGGGAGAACACCGGGGAGCTGTTTTTT	CASSPWERENTGELFF
-	TRBV19	-	TRBJ1-5	TGTGCCAGTAAGTCCGGGGATGTGGGCAATCAGCCCCAGCATTTT	CASKSGDVGNQPQHF
-	TRBV10-1	-	TRBJ2-1	TGCGCCAGCAGTGCGACGGGAGAGCAGTTCTTC	CASSATGEQFF
-	TRBV7-2	-	TRBJ2-2	TGTGCCAGCAGCTTTAGTCAGGTGAACACCGGGGAGCTGTTTTTT	CASSFSQVNTGELFF
-	TRBV6-1	TRBD1	TRBJ2-5	TGTGCCAGCGGGCAAAACAGGGACAGGGAGACCCAGTACTTC	CASGQNRDRETQYF
-	TRBV5-1	TRBD1	TRBJ1-1	TGCGCCAGCAGCTTGGGACAGGGGCGGACTGAAGCTTTCTTT	CASSLGQGRTEAFF
-	TRBV9	TRBD2	TRBJ2-3	TGTGCCAGCAGCGTACGGGGGGGTGGCACAGATACGCAGTATTTT	CASSVRGGGTDTQYF
-	TRBV6-6	TRBD1	TRBJ1-5	TGTGCCAGCAGTTACCGAACAGGGGGCAATCAGCCCCAGCATTTT	CASSYRTGGNQPQHF
-	TRBV27	-	TRBJ1-2	TGTGCCAGCAAGGAGGGCCGGACCGGCTATGGCTACACCTTC	CASKEGRTGYGYTF
once	TRBV5-1	-	TRBJ1-4	TGCGCCAGCAGCGCCACAGGGAAGGTGGGTGAAAAACTGTTTTTT	CASSATGKVGEKLFF
once	TRBV27	-	TRBJ1-1	TGTGCCAGCAGTTTATCCGCGGGGACCATGAACACTGAAGCTTTCTTT	CASSLSAGTMNTEAFF
-	TRBV5-1	TRBD2	TRBJ2-3	TGCGCCAGCAGCAGGAATGCGGGAGCAAGGACAGATACGCAGTATTTT	CASSRNAGARTDTQYF
-	TRBV28	-	TRBJ1-1	TGTGCCAGCAGCCTAAAGGGGTACACTGAAGCTTTCTTT	CASSLKGYTEAFF
few	TRBV5-1	-	TRBJ1-3	TGCGCCAGCAGCTTGCCAGCCATCTCTGGAAACACCATATATTTT	CASSLPAISGNTIYF
-	TRBV19	-	TRBJ1-1	TGTGCCACCTCCTTGGCCGGCACTGAAGCTTTCTTT	CATSLAGTEAFF
once	TRBV4-1	TRBD2	TRBJ2-3	TGCGCCAGCAGCCACCAGCGGGAGCCCCCAGATACGCAGTATTTT	CASSHQREPPDTQYF
once	TRBV7-6	TRBD2	TRBJ2-2	TGTGCCACCCTACCCCCCGGCGGGGGGGCCGGGGAGCTGTTTTTT	CATLPPGGGAGELFF
-	TRBV4-1	-	TRBJ1-1	TGCGCCAGCAGCCAAGCGGAGAGAAACACTGAAGCTTTCTTT	CASSQAERNTEAFF
-	TRBV19	TRBD2	TRBJ2-7	TGTGCCAGTAGTAAGGGGCGGGAGGGCTTCCACGAGCAGTACTTC	CASSKGREGFHEQYF
-	TRBV11-3	-	TRBJ2-1	TGTGCCAGCAGCGATACAGGGAACCCCCACAATGAGCAGTTCTTC	CASSDTGNPHNEQFF